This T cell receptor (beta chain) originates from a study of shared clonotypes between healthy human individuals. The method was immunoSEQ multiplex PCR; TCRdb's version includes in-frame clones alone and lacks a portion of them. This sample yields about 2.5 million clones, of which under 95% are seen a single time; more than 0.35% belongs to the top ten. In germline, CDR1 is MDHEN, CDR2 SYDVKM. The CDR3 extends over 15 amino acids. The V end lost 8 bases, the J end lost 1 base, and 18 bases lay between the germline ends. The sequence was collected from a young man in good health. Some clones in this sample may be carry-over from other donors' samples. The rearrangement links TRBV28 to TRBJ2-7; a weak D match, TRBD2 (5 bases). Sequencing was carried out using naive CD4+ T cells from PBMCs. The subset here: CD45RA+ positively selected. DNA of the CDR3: TGTGCCAGCCGAAATAACGCGTTAGCGTCCTACGAGCAGTACTTC. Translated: CASRNNALASYEQYF. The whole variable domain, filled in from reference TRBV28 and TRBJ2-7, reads DVKVTQSSRYLVKRTGEKVFLECVQDMDHENMFWYRQDPGLGLRLIYFSYDVKMKEKGDIPEGYSVSREKKERFSLILESASTNQTSMYLCASRNNALASYEQYFGPGTRLTVT.